One sample yielded the 6 T cell receptor beta chains listed below, sequenced in a study of cytomegalovirus exposure and HLA in healthy donors. The PCR made use of 60 Vbeta and 13 Jbeta primers. Assay used: immunoSEQ multiplex PCR; TCRdb lists only in-frame clones, some missing. The profile covers about 240,000 clones, with about 80% appearing a single time and about 7.3% taken by the ten largest. Sequencing was carried out using PBMCs. These receptor sequences come from a woman aged 60 to 75 in good health and CMV-seropositive.

The J gene is TRBJ2-7, the V gene TRBV2, with unresolved D. Germline V gives CDR1 SNHLY, CDR2 FYNNEI. V was cut by 6 bases and J by 5 bases, with 11 bases left in between. There are 12 residues in the CDR3. CDR3 sequence (DNA): TGTGCCAGCAGGGAGTTTCCAAACGAGCAGTACTTC. It is translated as CASREFPNEQYF.

The rearrangement links TRBV2 to TRBJ2-6; D call uncertain. V shed 4 bases and J shed 0 bases, with 7 bases lying between them. Germline lookup yields CDR1 SNHLY and CDR2 FYNNEI. The CDR3 has 15 amino acids. This CDR3 is CASSASISGANVLTF. The CDR3, as DNA: TGTGCCAGCAGTGCCTCTATCTCTGGGGCCAACGTCCTGACTTTC.

This clone was seen a single time. This rearrangement joins TRBV5-1 to TRBJ2-1, with 11 bases matching TRBD2. CDR3 length: 16 residues. Germline V gives CDR1 SGHRS, CDR2 YFSETQ. V dropped 3 bases and J dropped 2; count of bases not matched to a gene: 4. The CDR3 region is CASSWGTSGTYNEQFF. The CDR3, as DNA: TGCGCCAGCAGCTGGGGGACTAGCGGAACCTACAATGAGCAGTTCTTC. The entire variable domain, with the rest obtained from reference TRBV5-1 and TRBJ2-1, is as follows: KAGVTQTPRYLIKTRGQQVTLSCSPISGHRSVSWYQQTPGQGLQFLFEYFSETQRNKGNFPGRFSGRQFSNSRSEMNVSTLELGDSALYLCASSWGTSGTYNEQFFGPGTRLTVL.

This clone was counted between two and nine times. The rearrangement links TRBV7-2 to TRBJ2-7; D may be TRBD2 (6 bases). The CDR3 totals 15 residues. The germline V and J ends were trimmed by 1 base and 4 bases, with 14 bases remaining between them. Per the germline V gene, CDR1 is SGHTA and CDR2 is FQGNSA. The CDR3, as DNA: TGTGCCAGCAGCTTAGGCCCGGGAGACATTTACGAGCAGTACTTC. As protein: CASSLGPGDIYEQYF.

V gene TRBV5-4 combines with J gene TRBJ2-7; 10 nucleotides match TRBD2. The CDR3 totals 15 residues. Germline CDR1 SGHNT, CDR2 YYREEE (reference sequence). Trimming took 4 bases from V and 0 from J; bases not matched to a gene: 4. The CDR3 DNA is TGTGCCAGCAGCCCAAGCGGGAGGGCCTCCTACGAGCAGTACTTC. Encoded protein: CASSPSGRASYEQYF.

V gene TRBV2 combines with J gene TRBJ2-1; 7 positions agree with TRBD2. Germline loops: CDR1 SNHLY, CDR2 FYNNEI. With 3 bases clipped from V and 7 bases from J, the junction kept 9 bases outside the gene matches. The CDR3 has 15 residues. CDR3 sequence: CASSDWEGFGNEQFF. For the CDR3, the DNA is TGTGCCAGCAGTGATTGGGAGGGCTTTGGAAATGAGCAGTTCTTC.